This T cell receptor (beta chain) was obtained from a study of liver allograft versus peripheral blood T cells. Study as a whole: Within transplanted livers, the T cell receptor repertoires were examined and compared against the repertoires present in the peripheral blood of liver transplant recipients. Study-wide results and limits: Inside liver allografts, T cell receptor repertoires reportedly diverged from the repertoires found in peripheral blood.

Trimming stripped 5 bases from V and 1 base from J, with 11 bases between. The CDR3 runs 14 residues. Germline CDR1 and CDR2: LNHDA and SQIVND (reference sequence). TCRdb independently ran MiXCR on the reads; one entry per CDR3 protein. The sample consists of about 9,000 distinct CDR3 sequences, about 15% of them appearing once. This clonotype was seen a handful of times. The target antigen is unknown. The receptor's source is a human patient who had a liver transplant. The graft donor may account for some of the T cells. The chain employs TRBV19 and TRBJ1-1; D remains ambiguous. The CDR3 sequence is CASSGRYKNTEAFF. As DNA, the CDR3 is TGTGCCAGTAGTGGACGGTATAAGAACACTGAAGCTTTCTTT.